This T cell receptor beta chain was recovered during a study of CD8+ T cells in alopecia areata. Study summary: For 6 to 18 months, tofacitinib was taken, and 6 months off drug followed. General observations from the study: Unlike in mice, where it was clearer, TCR sharing across patients was less clear, possibly HLA-related. Lesional scalp displayed greater clonality than normal scalp, most notably in alopecia totalis/universalis.

This clone was seen a few times. Antigen specificity is unknown. Peripheral blood samples and lesional scalp punch biopsies were obtained from alopecia areata patients. The germline V gene encodes CDR1 SQVTM and CDR2 ANQGSEA. The V end was cut by 5 bases, the J end by 4 bases, with 9 bases between. The CDR3 loop spans 12 amino acids. RNA was extracted and reverse transcribed into cDNA as the sequencing template. Generated by immunoSEQ multiplex PCR, the TCRdb table keeps only in-frame clones and is missing some. The repertoire holds about 150,000 clones, with 40% to 60% as singletons. V gene TRBV29-1 combines with J gene TRBJ2-1; no definite D call. The material was CD8+ T cells sorted from blood, obtained at week 0. This sequence was found in a human donor with alopecia areata. CDR3 bases: TGCAGCGTTCGGACGGAATACAATGAGCAGTTCTTC. Protein sequence: CSVRTEYNEQFF.